This T cell receptor beta chain was captured in a study of CD8 T cells in Susac syndrome. V was shortened by 2 bases and J by 4 bases, with 6 bases between the two germline ends. CDR3 length: 12 amino acids. Germline CDR1 is LGHNA and CDR2 is YNFKEQ. After extraction with the RNeasy kit, about 0.5 to 1 ug of the RNA was reverse transcribed using random hexamers. MiXCR was run by TCRdb on the immunoSEQ multiplex PCR reads, yielding one entry per CDR3 protein. In the table there are 84,000 or so distinct CDR3 sequences, roughly 94% of which are singletons. Sequencing targeted TCR beta in T cells from blood (CD8+ and CD4+).

The origin of this receptor is a human donor with Susac syndrome. The chain uses TRBV4-2 and TRBJ2-7; D is ambiguous. The sample consisted of CD8+ T cells from PBMCs. In DNA, the CDR3 is TGTGCCAGCAGCCAAACTCAGTACGAGCAGTACTTC. This encodes CASSQTQYEQYF.